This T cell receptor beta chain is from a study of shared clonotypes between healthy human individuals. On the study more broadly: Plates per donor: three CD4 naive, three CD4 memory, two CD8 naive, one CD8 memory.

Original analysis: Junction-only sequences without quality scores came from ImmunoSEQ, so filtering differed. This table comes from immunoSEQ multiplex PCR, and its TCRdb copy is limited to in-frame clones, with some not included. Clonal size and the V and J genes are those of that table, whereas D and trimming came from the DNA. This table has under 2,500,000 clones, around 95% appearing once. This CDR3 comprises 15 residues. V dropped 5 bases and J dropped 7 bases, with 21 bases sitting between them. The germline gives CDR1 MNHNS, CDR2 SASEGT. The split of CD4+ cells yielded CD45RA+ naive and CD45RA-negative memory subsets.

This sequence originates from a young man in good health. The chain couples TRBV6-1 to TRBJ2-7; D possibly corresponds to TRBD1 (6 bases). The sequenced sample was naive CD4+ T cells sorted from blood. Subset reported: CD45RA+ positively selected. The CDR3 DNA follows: TGTGCCAGCAGTTCCCAGGGGCTCCTTTTAGGGGAGCAGTACTTC. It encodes CASSSQGLLLGEQYF.